The rows below give T cell receptor beta chains drawn from one sample of a study of blood T cell repertoires in COVID-19. Libraries were prepared by immunoSEQ multiplex PCR; TCRdb keeps only in-frame clonotypes and omits some of them. The table lists some 290,000 clones, 81% of them singletons. The sample was peripheral blood. The receptors were gathered from a woman in her fifties or sixties with active or convalescent COVID-19. Both conserved end residues are part of each CDR3. A D gene is named only where the DNA matches it firmly. Rows may omit the clone size; those that give it use once, few, many or a size class.

D: NA
size: NA
J: TRBJ2-1
V: TRBV27
CDR3: CASSLEWGPYNEQFF
DNA: TGTGCCAGCAGTTTAGAGTGGGGGCCGTACAATGAGCAGTTCTTC

D: TRBD2
size: NA
J: TRBJ2-1
V: TRBV7-7
CDR3: CASSLRFSSGGGRSNEQFF
DNA: TGTGCCAGCAGCTTAAGGTTCTCGAGCGGGGGGGGTCGGAGCAATGAGCAGTTCTTC

D: TRBD2
size: NA
J: TRBJ2-3
V: TRBV30
CDR3: CAGAGGSDTQYF
DNA: TGTGCCGGTGCGGGGGGTTCCGATACGCAGTATTTT

D: TRBD2
size: NA
J: TRBJ2-5
V: TRBV11-2
CDR3: CASSLKGTSVETQYF
DNA: TGTGCCAGCAGCCTCAAAGGGACTAGCGTAGAGACCCAGTACTTC

D: TRBD2
size: NA
J: TRBJ2-7
V: TRBV3-1/TRBV3-2
CDR3: CASSQGTSGGGYEQYF
DNA: TGTGCCAGCAGCCAAGGGACTAGCGGGGGGGGGTACGAGCAGTACTTC

D: TRBD1
size: NA
J: TRBJ1-4
V: TRBV18
CDR3: CASSPSGTGDEKLFF
DNA: TGTGCCAGCTCACCCTCCGGGACAGGGGATGAAAAACTGTTTTTT

D: TRBD1
size: once
J: TRBJ2-6
V: TRBV19
CDR3: CASRMTGGAPSGANVLTF
DNA: TGTGCCAGTAGAATGACAGGGGGCGCCCCCTCTGGGGCCAACGTCCTGACTTTC

D: NA
size: NA
J: TRBJ2-5
V: TRBV3-1/TRBV3-2
CDR3: CASSHLYQETQYF
DNA: TGTGCCAGCAGCCACTTGTACCAAGAGACCCAGTACTTC

D: NA
size: few
J: TRBJ2-7
V: TRBV4-1
CDR3: CASSQERTSLYEQYF
DNA: TGCGCCAGCAGCCAAGAGAGGACTTCACTTTACGAGCAGTACTTC

D: NA
size: NA
J: TRBJ2-7
V: TRBV28
CDR3: CASSPPGYEQYF
DNA: TGTGCCAGCAGTCCCCCAGGGTACGAGCAGTACTTC

D: TRBD1
size: NA
J: TRBJ1-6
V: TRBV5-1
CDR3: CASSSSSFGQGNSPLHF
DNA: TGCGCCAGCAGCTCCTCAAGCTTTGGACAGGGAAATTCACCCCTCCACTTT

D: NA
size: once
J: TRBJ2-1
V: TRBV18
CDR3: CASSPTSRPEQFF
DNA: TGTGCCAGCTCACCAACTAGCAGGCCTGAGCAGTTCTTC

D: TRBD1
size: NA
J: TRBJ2-7
V: TRBV6-5
CDR3: CASRPQRQGSYEQYF
DNA: TGTGCCAGCAGACCTCAAAGACAGGGATCCTACGAGCAGTACTTC

D: NA
size: NA
J: TRBJ1-6
V: TRBV25-1
CDR3: CASSELGAANSPLHF
DNA: TGTGCCAGCAGTGAATTAGGGGCGGCTAATTCACCCCTCCACTTT

D: NA
size: NA
J: TRBJ1-6
V: TRBV30
CDR3: CAWRRVYSPLHF
DNA: TGTGCCTGGAGAAGAGTTTATTCACCCCTCCACTTT

D: NA
size: NA
J: TRBJ1-1
V: TRBV5-1
CDR3: CASSLIASNTEAFF
DNA: TGCGCCAGCAGCTTGATAGCCTCGAACACTGAAGCTTTCTTT

D: TRBD1
size: NA
J: TRBJ2-7
V: TRBV27
CDR3: CASSFRGPTYEQYF
DNA: TGTGCCAGCAGTTTCAGGGGGCCCACCTACGAGCAGTACTTC

D: TRBD2
size: NA
J: TRBJ2-5
V: TRBV7-7
CDR3: CASSSGTIQETQYF
DNA: TGTGCCAGCAGCTCCGGGACTATCCAAGAGACCCAGTACTTC

D: NA
size: NA
J: TRBJ1-5
V: TRBV7-7
CDR3: CASSDGRGESNQPQHF
DNA: TGTGCTAGCAGCGATGGGAGGGGTGAGAGCAATCAGCCCCAGCATTTT

D: NA
size: NA
J: TRBJ1-5
V: TRBV7-2
CDR3: CASSISGLNSNQPQHF
DNA: TGTGCCAGCAGCATATCAGGGCTGAATAGCAATCAGCCCCAGCATTTT

D: NA
size: NA
J: TRBJ1-1
V: TRBV6-5
CDR3: CASTFPTVNTEAFF
DNA: TGTGCCAGCACCTTTCCGACAGTGAACACTGAAGCTTTCTTT

D: NA
size: NA
J: TRBJ2-5
V: TRBV4-2
CDR3: CASSRSLGGADPEQYF
DNA: TGTGCCAGCAGCCGATCCTTGGGCGGGGCCGACCCGGAGCAGTACTTC

D: NA
size: NA
J: TRBJ1-2
V: TRBV29-1
CDR3: CSVRASGLYGYTF
DNA: TGCAGCGTTCGGGCTTCAGGGCTCTATGGCTACACCTTC

D: TRBD1
size: NA
J: TRBJ2-1
V: TRBV9
CDR3: CASSVGGGDRDGEQFF
DNA: TGTGCCAGCAGCGTAGGAGGAGGGGACAGGGATGGTGAGCAGTTCTTC

D: NA
size: once
J: TRBJ1-4
V: TRBV29-1
CDR3: CSVERGEKLFF
DNA: TGCAGCGTTGAAAGGGGTGAAAAACTGTTTTTT

D: NA
size: NA
J: TRBJ1-2
V: TRBV11-1
CDR3: CASSLVSPGGAMKVTF
DNA: TGTGCCAGCAGCTTAGTATCTCCGGGGGGCGCGATGAAAGTCACCTTC

D: NA
size: NA
J: TRBJ2-5
V: TRBV7-6
CDR3: CASSIAPGETQYF
DNA: TGTGCCAGCAGTATAGCCCCCGGAGAGACCCAGTACTTC

D: NA
size: NA
J: TRBJ2-1
V: TRBV5-6
CDR3: CASSDAEEQFF
DNA: TGTGCCAGCAGCGACGCGGAGGAGCAGTTCTTC

D: NA
size: NA
J: TRBJ2-3
V: TRBV20-1
CDR3: CSASFLLASTDTQYF
DNA: TGCAGTGCTAGTTTTTTGCTGGCTAGCACAGATACGCAGTATTTT

D: TRBD1
size: NA
J: TRBJ1-6
V: TRBV19
CDR3: CASSQDRAANSPLHF
DNA: TGTGCCAGTAGCCAGGACAGGGCGGCTAATTCACCCCTCCACTTT